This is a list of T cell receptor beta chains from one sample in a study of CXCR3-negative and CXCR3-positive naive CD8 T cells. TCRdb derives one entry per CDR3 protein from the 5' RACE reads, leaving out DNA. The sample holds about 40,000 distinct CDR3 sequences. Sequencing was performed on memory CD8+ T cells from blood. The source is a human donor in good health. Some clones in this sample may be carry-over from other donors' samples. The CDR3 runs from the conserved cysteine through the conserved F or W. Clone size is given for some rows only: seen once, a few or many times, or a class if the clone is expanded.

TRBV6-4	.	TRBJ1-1	CASSDAAGAAEAFF
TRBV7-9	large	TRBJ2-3	CASRGGGYTDTQYF
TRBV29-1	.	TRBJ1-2	CSVGAGPLNYGYTF
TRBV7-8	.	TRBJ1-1	CASKTGGTEAFF
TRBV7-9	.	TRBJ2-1	CASSLADRVNEQFF
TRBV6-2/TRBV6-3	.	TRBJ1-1	CASSGGLSEAFF
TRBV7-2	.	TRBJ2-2	CASSLNPNTGELFF
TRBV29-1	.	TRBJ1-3	CSAIESGTSGNTIYF
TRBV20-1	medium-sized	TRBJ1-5	CSARGAGWPLSNQPQHF
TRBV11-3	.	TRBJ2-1	CASSFGHRYSGSYNEQFF
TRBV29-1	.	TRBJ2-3	CSVEESVDTDTQYF
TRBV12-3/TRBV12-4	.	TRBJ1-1	CASSSWTDLVRAFF
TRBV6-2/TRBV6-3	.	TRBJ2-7	CASSPAEEQYF
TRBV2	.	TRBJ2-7	CASRLWMNYEQYF